Many counts were recorded for the clone carrying this TCR beta chain. The antigen is undetermined. V dropped 3 bases and J dropped 3 bases, with 15 bases sitting between them. The germline V gene encodes CDR1 MDHEN and CDR2 SYDVKM. This CDR3 is 15 amino acids long. The entry originates in a study of T cell repertoires in cytomegalovirus infection. On the study more broadly: CMV infection plus the matching HLA type was flagged by public TCR beta signatures. Points from the study as a whole: Within the response measured ex vivo, HLA-C-restricted CMV-specific TCR beta clonotypes were dominant. Carriers of CMV and the relevant HLA type were discriminated by public TCR beta frequency.

Using its own MiXCR run on the reads, TCRdb lists one record per CDR3 protein. The table lists approximately 290,000 distinct CDR3 sequences, more than 20% of them singletons. The origin of this receptor is a human donor in good health (CMV status not recorded). Some clones in this sample may be carry-over from other donors' samples. The chain joins TRBV28 to TRBJ2-7; weak D call: TRBD1 (5 bases). The specimen was PBMCs. CDR3 in DNA: TGTGCCAGCAGTTTGTTTGGGCAGGGTGTCTACGAGCAGTACTTC. This translates into CASSLFGQGVYEQYF.